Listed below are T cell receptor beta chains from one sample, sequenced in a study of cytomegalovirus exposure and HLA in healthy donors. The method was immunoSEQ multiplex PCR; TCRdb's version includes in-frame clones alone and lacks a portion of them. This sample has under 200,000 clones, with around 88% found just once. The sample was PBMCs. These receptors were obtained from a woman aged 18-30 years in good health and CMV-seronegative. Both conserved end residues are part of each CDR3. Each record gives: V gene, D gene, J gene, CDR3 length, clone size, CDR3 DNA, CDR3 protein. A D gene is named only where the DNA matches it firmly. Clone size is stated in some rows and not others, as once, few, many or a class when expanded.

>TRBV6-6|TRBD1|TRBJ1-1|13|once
TGTGCCAGCACTCAGAACCGGGACAGGGTTGCTTTCTTT
CASTQNRDRVAFF
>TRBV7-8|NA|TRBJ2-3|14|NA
TGTGCCAGCAAGGAAACGGGGGGCGTGGATACGCAGTATTTT
CASKETGGVDTQYF
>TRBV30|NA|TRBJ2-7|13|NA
TGTGCCTGGACTCCTGCCGGGTTCTACGAGCAGTACTTC
CAWTPAGFYEQYF
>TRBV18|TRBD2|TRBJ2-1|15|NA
TGTGCCAGCTCACCCGTTCTAGCGGAGTACAATGAGCAGTTCTTC
CASSPVLAEYNEQFF
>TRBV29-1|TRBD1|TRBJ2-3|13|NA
TGCAGCGTGAAACAGGGGGGCACAGATACGCAGTATTTT
CSVKQGGTDTQYF
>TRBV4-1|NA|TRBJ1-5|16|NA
TGCGCCAGCAGCCAAGACCCTCGCGGGGCCTATCAGCCCCAGCATTTT
CASSQDPRGAYQPQHF
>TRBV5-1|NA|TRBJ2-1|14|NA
TGCGCCAGCAGCTTGGGGACAGCCTACAATGAGCAGTTCTTC
CASSLGTAYNEQFF
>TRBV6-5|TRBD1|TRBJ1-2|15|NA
TGTGCCAGCAGTACCGGTGAGGGGGCTCCCTTTGGCTACACCTTC
CASSTGEGAPFGYTF
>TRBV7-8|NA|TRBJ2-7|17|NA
TGTGCCAGCAGCTTAAGGACTCGCGTTCTCTCTGACTACGAGCAGTACTTC
CASSLRTRVLSDYEQYF
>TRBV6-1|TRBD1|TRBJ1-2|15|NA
TGTGCCAGCTCCCGTGGGGGGACAGCTAACTATGGCTACACCTTC
CASSRGGTANYGYTF
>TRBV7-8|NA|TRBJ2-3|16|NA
TGTGCCAGCAGCTTATTCGAAGGAGGGATGATAGATACGCAGTATTTT
CASSLFEGGMIDTQYF
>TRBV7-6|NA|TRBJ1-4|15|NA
TGTGCCAGCAGCCCCGCCCAGGAAACTAATGAAAAACTGTTTTTT
CASSPAQETNEKLFF
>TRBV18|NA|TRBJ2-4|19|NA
TGTGCCAGCTCTCAATTTACGCGTGGGCGGGATATAGCCAAAAACATTCAGTACTTC
CASSQFTRGRDIAKNIQYF
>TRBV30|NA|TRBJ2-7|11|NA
TGTGCCTGGAGTGGATCGAGCGAGCAGTACTTC
CAWSGSSEQYF
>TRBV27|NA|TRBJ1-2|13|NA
TGTGCCAGCAGTTATAGCGAGATTGGCGGCTACACCTTC
CASSYSEIGGYTF
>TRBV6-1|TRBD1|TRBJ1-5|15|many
TGTGCCAGCAGTACCGGGACAGGCGTTCCCCAGCCCCAGCATTTT
CASSTGTGVPQPQHF
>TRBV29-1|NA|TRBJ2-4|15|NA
TGCAGCGTGGGGGGTCACCCGCTAGCCAAAAACATTCAGTACTTC
CSVGGHPLAKNIQYF
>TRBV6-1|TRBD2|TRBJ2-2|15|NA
TGTGCCAGCCGTCAGCGGGGTTATAACACCGGGGAGCTGTTTTTT
CASRQRGYNTGELFF
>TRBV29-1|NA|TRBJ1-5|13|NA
TGCAGCTCTGGCGAGGGCAACAATCAGCCCCAGCATTTT
CSSGEGNNQPQHF
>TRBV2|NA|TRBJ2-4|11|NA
TGTGCCAGCACGCAGGGTAACATTCAGTACTTC
CASTQGNIQYF
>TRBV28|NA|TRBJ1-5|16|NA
TGTGCCAGCAGTTTATTTAGGTTGGGAGGGGATCAGCCCCAGCATTTT
CASSLFRLGGDQPQHF
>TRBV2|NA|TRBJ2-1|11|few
TGTGCCAGCAGTGGGCTAGCCGAGGAGTTCTTC
CASSGLAEEFF
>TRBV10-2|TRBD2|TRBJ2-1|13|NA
TGCGCCAGCAGTAGCGGGAGGCACAATGAGCAGTTCTTC
CASSSGRHNEQFF
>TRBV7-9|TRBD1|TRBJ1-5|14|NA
TGTGCCAGCAGCTTTGACAGGGAGGTTCAGCCCCAGCATTTT
CASSFDREVQPQHF
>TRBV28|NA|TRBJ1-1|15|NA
TGTGCCAGCAGTTCCTACAGGGTAACAAACACTGAAGCTTTCTTT
CASSSYRVTNTEAFF
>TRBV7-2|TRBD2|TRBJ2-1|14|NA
TGTGCCAGCAGGCCGGGACTAGCAGGCAATGAGCAGTTCTTC
CASRPGLAGNEQFF
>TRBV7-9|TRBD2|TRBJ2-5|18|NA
TGTTCCAGCAGCCCTGCTAGCGGCGGATGGAGGGGCCAAGAGACCCAGTACTTC
CSSSPASGGWRGQETQYF
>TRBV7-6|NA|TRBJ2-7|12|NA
TGTGCCAGCAGCCCTCGGGGGAGCGAGCAGTACTTC
CASSPRGSEQYF